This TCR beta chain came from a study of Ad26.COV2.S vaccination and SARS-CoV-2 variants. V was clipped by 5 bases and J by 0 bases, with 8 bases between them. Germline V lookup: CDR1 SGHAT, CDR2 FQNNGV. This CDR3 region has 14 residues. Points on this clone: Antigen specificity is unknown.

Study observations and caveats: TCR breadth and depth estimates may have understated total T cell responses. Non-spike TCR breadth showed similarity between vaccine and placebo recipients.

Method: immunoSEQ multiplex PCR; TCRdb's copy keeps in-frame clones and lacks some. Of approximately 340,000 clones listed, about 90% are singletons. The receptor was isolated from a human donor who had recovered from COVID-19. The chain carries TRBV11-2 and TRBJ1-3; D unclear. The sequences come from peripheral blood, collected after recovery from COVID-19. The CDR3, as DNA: TGTGCCAGCAGCCGGGCCCTCTCTGGAAACACCATATATTTT. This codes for CASSRALSGNTIYF.